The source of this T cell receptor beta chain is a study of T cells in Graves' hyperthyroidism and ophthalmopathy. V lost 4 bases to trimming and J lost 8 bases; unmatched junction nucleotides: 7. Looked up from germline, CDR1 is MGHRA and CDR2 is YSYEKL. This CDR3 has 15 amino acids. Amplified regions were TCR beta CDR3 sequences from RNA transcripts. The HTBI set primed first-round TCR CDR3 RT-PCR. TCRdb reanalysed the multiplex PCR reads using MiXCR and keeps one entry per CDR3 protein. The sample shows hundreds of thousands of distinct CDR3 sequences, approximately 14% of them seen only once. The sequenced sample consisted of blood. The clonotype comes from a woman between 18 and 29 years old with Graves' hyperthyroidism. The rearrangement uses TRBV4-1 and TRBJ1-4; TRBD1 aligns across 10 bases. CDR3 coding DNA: TGCGCCAGCAGCCGCCCGGGACAGGGGTTCGAAAAACTGTTTTTT. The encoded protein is CASSRPGQGFEKLFF.